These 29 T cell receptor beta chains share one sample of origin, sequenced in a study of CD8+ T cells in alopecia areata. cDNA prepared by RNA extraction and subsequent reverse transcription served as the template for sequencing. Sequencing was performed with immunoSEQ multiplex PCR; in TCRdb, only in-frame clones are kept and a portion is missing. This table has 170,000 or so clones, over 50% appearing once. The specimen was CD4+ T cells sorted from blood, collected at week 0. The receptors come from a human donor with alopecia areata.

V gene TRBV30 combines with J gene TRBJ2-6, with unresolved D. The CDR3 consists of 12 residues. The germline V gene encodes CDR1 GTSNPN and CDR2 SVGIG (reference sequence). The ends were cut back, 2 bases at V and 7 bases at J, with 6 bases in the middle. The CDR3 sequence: CAWSTGANVLTF. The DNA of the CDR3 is TGTGCCTGGAGTACCGGCGCCAACGTCCTGACTTTC.

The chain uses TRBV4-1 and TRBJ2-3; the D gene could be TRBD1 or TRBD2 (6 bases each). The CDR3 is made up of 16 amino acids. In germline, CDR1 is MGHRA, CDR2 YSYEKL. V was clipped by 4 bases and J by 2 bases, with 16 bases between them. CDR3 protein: CASSRAGGGITDTQYF. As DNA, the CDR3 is TGCGCCAGCAGCCGAGCCGGGGGCGGCATCACAGATACGCAGTATTTT.

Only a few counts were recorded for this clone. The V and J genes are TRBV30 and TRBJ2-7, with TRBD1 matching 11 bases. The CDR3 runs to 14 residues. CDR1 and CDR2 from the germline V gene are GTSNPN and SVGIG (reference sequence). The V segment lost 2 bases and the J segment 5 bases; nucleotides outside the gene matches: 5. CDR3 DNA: TGTGCCTGGAGTTCCCCGGGACAGGGGGACGAGCAGTACTTC. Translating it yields CAWSSPGQGDEQYF. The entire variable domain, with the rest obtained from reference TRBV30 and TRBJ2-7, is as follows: SQTIHQWPATLVQPVGSPLSLECTVEGTSNPNLYWYRQAAGRGLQLLFYSVGIGQISSEVPQNLSASRPQDRQFILSSKKLLLSDSGFYLCAWSSPGQGDEQYFGPGTRLTVT.

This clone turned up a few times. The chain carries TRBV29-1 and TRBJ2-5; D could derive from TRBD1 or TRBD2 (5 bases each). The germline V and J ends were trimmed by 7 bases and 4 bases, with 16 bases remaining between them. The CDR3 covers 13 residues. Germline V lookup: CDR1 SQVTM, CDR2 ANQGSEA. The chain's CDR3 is CSGVRGPSETQYF. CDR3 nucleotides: TGCAGCGGTGTCCGGGGCCCCTCAGAGACCCAGTACTTC.

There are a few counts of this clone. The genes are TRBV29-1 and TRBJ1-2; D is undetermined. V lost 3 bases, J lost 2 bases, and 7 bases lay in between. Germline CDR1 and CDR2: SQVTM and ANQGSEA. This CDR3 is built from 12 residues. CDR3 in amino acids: CSVDTDNYGYTF. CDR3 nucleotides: TGCAGCGTTGATACAGACAACTATGGCTACACCTTC.

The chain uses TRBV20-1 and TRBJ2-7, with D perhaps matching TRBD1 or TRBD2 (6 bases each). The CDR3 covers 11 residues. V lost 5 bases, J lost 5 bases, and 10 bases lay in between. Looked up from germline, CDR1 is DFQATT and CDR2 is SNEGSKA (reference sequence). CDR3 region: CSAAGGNEQYF. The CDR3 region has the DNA TGCAGTGCTGCCGGGGGCAACGAGCAGTACTTC.

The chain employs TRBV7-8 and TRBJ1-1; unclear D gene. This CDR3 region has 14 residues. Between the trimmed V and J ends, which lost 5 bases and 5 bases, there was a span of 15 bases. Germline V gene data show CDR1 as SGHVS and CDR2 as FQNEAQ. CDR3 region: CASSLMLRTTEAFF. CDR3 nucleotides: TGTGCCAGCAGCCTAATGTTGAGAACTACTGAAGCTTTCTTT.

The CDR3 coding sequence is TGCAGCGTTCGGGGAAGGGTCACGGATGAGCAGTTCTTC. This sequence encodes CSVRGRVTDEQFF. V and J are TRBV29-1 and TRBJ2-1; tentatively, D is TRBD2 (5 bases). Looked up from germline, CDR1 is SQVTM and CDR2 is ANQGSEA. V was trimmed by 5 bases and J by 8 bases, leaving 16 bases between them. The CDR3 length is 13 residues.

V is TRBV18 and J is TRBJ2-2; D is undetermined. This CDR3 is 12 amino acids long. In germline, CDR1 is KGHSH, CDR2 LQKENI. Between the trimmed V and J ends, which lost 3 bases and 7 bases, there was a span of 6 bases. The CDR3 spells CASSPFLGELFF. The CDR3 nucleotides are TGTGCCAGCTCACCTTTTCTCGGGGAGCTGTTTTTT. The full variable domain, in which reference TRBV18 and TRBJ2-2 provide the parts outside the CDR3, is NAGVMQNPRHLVRRRGQEARLRCSPMKGHSHVYWYRQLPEEGLKFMVYLQKENIIDESGMPKERFSAEFPKEGPSILRIQQVVRGDSAAYFCASSPFLGELFFGEGSRLTVL.

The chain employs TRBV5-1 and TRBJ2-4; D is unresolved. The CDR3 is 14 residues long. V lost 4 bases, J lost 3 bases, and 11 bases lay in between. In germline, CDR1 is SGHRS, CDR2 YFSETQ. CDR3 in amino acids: CASSEDWVKNIQYF. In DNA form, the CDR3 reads TGCGCCAGCAGCGAAGATTGGGTCAAAAACATTCAGTACTTC.

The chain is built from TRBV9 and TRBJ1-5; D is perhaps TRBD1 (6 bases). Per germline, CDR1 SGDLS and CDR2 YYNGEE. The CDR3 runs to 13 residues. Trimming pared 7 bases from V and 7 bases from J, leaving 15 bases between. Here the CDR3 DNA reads TGTGCCAGCGGCCAGGGAGGGGGGCAGCCCCAGCATTTT. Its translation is CASGQGGGQPQHF.

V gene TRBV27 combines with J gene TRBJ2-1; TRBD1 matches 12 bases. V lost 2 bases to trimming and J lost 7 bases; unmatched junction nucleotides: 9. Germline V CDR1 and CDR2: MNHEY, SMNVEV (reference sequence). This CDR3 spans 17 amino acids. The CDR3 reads CASSLETGTGGRNEQFF. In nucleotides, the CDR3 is TGTGCCAGCAGTTTAGAGACCGGGACAGGGGGCAGGAATGAGCAGTTCTTC.

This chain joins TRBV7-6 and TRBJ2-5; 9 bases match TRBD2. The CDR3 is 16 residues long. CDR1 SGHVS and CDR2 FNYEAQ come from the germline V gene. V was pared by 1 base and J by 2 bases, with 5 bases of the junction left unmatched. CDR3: CASSLVSGGSQETQYF. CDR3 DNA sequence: TGTGCCAGCAGCTTAGTGAGCGGGGGGTCGCAAGAGACCCAGTACTTC. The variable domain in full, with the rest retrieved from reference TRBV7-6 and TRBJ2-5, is GAGVSQSPRYKVTKRGQDVALRCDPISGHVSLYWYRQALGQGPEFLTYFNYEAQQDKSGLPNDRFSAERPEGSISTLTIQRTEQRDSAMYRCASSLVSGGSQETQYFGPGTRLLVL.

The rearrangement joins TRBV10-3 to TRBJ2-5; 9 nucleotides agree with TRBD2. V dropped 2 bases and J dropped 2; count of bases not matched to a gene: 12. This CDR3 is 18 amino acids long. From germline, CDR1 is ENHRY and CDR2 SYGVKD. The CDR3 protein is CAISEAPRPLAGQETQYF. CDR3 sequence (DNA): TGTGCCATCAGTGAGGCCCCGCGACCTCTAGCGGGGCAAGAGACCCAGTACTTC.

The CDR3 is CASSPTGAIQETQYF. The CDR3 nucleotides read TGTGCCAGCAGCCCGACAGGGGCGATCCAAGAGACCCAGTACTTC. The V and J genes are TRBV5-4 and TRBJ2-5, with 8 bases identical to TRBD1. The CDR3 has 15 residues. The germline V gene has CDR1 SGHNT and CDR2 YYREEE (reference sequence). V lost 4 bases and J lost 1; bases outside the gene matches: 6.

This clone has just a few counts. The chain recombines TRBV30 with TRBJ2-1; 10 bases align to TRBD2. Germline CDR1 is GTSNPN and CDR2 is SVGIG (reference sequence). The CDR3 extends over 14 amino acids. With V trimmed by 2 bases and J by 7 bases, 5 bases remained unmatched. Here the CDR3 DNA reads TGTGCCTGGAGTCCAGCGGGGGGGCGAAATGAGCAGTTCTTC. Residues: CAWSPAGGRNEQFF.

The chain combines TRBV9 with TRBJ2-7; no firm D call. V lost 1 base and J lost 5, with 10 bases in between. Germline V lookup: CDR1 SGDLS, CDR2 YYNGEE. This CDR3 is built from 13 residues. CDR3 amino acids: CASSVTLNDEQYF. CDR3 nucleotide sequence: TGTGCCAGCAGCGTAACCCTCAATGACGAGCAGTACTTC.

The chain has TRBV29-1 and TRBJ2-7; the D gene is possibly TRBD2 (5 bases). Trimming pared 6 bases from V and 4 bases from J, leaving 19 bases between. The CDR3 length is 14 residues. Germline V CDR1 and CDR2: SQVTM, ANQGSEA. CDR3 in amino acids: CSVVPPAGTYEQYF. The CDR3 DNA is TGCAGCGTCGTCCCACCCGCGGGTACGTACGAGCAGTACTTC.

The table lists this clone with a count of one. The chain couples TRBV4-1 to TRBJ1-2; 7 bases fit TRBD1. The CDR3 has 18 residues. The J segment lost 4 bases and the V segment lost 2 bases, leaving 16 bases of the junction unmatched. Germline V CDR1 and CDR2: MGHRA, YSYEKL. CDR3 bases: TGCGCCAGCAGCCAACCCCGGGACAGACCCCTTAATTCCTATGGCTACACCTTC. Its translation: CASSQPRDRPLNSYGYTF.

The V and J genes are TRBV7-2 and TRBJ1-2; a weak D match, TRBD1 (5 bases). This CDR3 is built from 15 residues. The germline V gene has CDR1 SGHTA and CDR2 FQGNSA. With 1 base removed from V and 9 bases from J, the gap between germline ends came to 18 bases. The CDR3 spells CASSLGSGLNPRYTF. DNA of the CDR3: TGTGCCAGCAGCTTAGGATCAGGGCTTAACCCACGCTACACCTTC.

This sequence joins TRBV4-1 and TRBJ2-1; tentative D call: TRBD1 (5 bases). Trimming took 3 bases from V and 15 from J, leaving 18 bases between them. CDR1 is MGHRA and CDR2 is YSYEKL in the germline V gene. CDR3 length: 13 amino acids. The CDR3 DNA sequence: TGCGCCAGCAGCCATATTGCAGGGAAGGATGTGTTCTTC. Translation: CASSHIAGKDVFF.

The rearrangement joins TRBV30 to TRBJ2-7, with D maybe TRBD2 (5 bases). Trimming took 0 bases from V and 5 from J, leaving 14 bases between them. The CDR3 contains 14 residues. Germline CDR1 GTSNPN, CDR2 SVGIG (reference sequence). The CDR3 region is CAWSVRGFGHEQYF. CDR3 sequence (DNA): TGTGCCTGGAGTGTACGAGGGTTCGGACACGAGCAGTACTTC.

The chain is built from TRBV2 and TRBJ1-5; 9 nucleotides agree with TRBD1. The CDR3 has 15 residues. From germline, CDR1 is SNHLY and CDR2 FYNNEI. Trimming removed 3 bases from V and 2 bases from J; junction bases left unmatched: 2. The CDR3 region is CASSDRTGGNQPQHF. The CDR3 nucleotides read TGTGCCAGCAGTGATAGGACAGGGGGCAATCAGCCCCAGCATTTT.

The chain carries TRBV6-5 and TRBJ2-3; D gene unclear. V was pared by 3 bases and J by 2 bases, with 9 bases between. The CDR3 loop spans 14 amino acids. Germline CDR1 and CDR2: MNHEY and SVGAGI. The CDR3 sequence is CASSYEHLTDTQYF. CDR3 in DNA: TGTGCCAGCAGTTATGAACACCTCACAGATACGCAGTATTTT.

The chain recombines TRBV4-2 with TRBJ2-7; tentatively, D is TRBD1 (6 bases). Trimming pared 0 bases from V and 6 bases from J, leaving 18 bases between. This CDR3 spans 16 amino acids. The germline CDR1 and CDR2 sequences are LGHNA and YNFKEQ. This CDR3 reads CASSQEGPRIRGEQYF. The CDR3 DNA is TGTGCCAGCAGCCAAGAGGGCCCGAGGATCAGGGGCGAGCAGTACTTC.

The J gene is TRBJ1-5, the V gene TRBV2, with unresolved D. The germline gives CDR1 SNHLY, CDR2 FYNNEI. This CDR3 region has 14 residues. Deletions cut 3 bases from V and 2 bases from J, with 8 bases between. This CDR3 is CASSEVFGNQPQHF. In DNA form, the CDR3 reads TGTGCCAGCAGTGAGGTCTTTGGCAATCAGCCCCAGCATTTT.

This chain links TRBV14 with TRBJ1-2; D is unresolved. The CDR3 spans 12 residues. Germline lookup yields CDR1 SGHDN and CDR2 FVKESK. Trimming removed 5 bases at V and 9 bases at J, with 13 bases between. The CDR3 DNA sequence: TGTGCCAGCAGCGCCTCGACGAGGAGCTACACCTTC. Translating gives CASSASTRSYTF.

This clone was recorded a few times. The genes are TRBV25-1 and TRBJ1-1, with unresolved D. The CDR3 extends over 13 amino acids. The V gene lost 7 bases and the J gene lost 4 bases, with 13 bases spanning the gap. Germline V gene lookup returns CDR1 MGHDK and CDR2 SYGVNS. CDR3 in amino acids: CASTFKGSTEAFF. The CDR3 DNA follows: TGTGCCAGCACCTTTAAAGGGAGCACTGAAGCTTTCTTT.

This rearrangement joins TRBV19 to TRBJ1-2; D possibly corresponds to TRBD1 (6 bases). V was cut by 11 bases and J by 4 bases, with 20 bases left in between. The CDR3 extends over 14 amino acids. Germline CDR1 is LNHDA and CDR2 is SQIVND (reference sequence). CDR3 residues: CASSKGVNSYGYTF. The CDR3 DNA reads TGTGCCTCCAGTAAGGGGGTAAATAGCTATGGCTACACCTTC.